This TCR beta chain appears in the sequencing data of a study of blood T cell repertoires in COVID-19. Whole-study context: The samples span acute and convalescent COVID-19 from the United States, Italy and Spain. Sources were T cells, B-cell-depleted T cells, or PBMCs; the material itself was cDNA or gDNA.

TCRdb's copy holds only in-frame clones and misses some; the assay was immunoSEQ multiplex PCR. The repertoire has some 150,000 clones, about 90% of them found once; the top ten carry around 1.3%. CDR3 length equals 14 residues. Germline V gene sequence: CDR1 MNHEY, CDR2 SMNVEV (reference sequence). Trimming removed 6 bases at V and 8 bases at J, with 19 bases between. The study drew participants aged roughly 18 to 89 years from about two dozen US areas. Cohort assignment relied on participant-reported clinical history. The clonotype originates from a human donor with acute COVID-19. The donor label of this sample is uncertain. The sequencing input was PBMCs or T cells enriched from blood (not recorded which). The chain joins TRBV27 to TRBJ1-2; D ambiguous. The CDR3 here is CASSLKGAWSGYTF. As DNA, the CDR3 is TGTGCCAGCAGCTTGAAGGGAGCGTGGTCGGGCTACACCTTC.